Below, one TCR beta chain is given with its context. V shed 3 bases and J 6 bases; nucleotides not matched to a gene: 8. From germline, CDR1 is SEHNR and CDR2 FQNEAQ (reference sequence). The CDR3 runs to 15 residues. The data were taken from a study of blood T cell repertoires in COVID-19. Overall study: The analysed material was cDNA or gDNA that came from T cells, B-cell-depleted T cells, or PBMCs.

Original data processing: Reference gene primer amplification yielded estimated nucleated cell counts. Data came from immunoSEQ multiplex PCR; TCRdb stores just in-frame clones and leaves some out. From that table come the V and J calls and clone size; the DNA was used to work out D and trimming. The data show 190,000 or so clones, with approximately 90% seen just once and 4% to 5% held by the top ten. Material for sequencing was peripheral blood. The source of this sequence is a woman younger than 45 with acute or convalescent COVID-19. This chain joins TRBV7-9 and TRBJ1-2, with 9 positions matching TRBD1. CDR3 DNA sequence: TGTGCCAGCAGCTTCAAAAGACAGGGGGGAGATGGCTACACCTTC. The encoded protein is CASSFKRQGGDGYTF.